This TCR beta chain was identified during a study of T cell responses to AZD1222 COVID-19 vaccine. Measured with immunoSEQ multiplex PCR; TCRdb has only the in-frame clones, and not every one. The profile covers about 160,000 clones, with around 90% appearing a single time and around 0.99% taken by the ten largest. The V gene end was trimmed by 4 bases and the J gene end by 0 bases; junction bases not matched to a gene: 6. Germline V gene sequence: CDR1 LGHDT, CDR2 YNNKEL (reference sequence). The CDR3 totals 16 residues. This chain links TRBV3-1 (or the pseudogene TRBV3-2) with TRBJ1-1, with 9 bases identical to TRBD1. This specimen consisted of peripheral blood, obtained 28 days after the second AZD1222 dose. The receptor comes from an adult who received the AZD1222 COVID-19 vaccine. The CDR3 sequence: CASSLRTGAVNTEAFF. In nucleotides, the CDR3 is TGTGCCAGCAGCCTCCGGACAGGGGCGGTGAACACTGAAGCTTTCTTT.